Listed below are T cell receptor beta chains from one sample, sequenced in a study of blood T cell repertoires in COVID-19. Only in-frame clones appear in the TCRdb table, and some are missing; sequencing was by immunoSEQ multiplex PCR. This sample has around 60,000 clones, with about 90% found just once. Sample: peripheral blood. These receptors all stem from a human donor in a cohort sampled during active COVID-19. Both conserved end residues are part of each CDR3. The order of the fields is CDR3 length, D gene, V gene, J gene, CDR3 protein. A D gene is named only where the DNA matches it firmly.

len: 16
d_gene: NA
v_gene: TRBV11-2
j_gene: TRBJ2-3
CDR3aa: CASSQGSVRSTDTQYF

len: 14
d_gene: NA
v_gene: TRBV6-6
j_gene: TRBJ1-6
CDR3aa: CASSYGGANSPLHF

len: 15
d_gene: NA
v_gene: TRBV5-1
j_gene: TRBJ1-4
CDR3aa: CASRGAEGMNEKLFF

len: 13
d_gene: TRBD2
v_gene: TRBV12-3/TRBV12-4
j_gene: TRBJ2-7
CDR3aa: CASSSRGGGEQYF

len: 18
d_gene: TRBD1
v_gene: TRBV7-9
j_gene: TRBJ1-4
CDR3aa: CASSTGTVNLRANEKLFF

len: 15
d_gene: TRBD1
v_gene: TRBV9
j_gene: TRBJ1-4
CDR3aa: CASSPGQATNEKLFF

len: 16
d_gene: TRBD1
v_gene: TRBV14
j_gene: TRBJ2-2
CDR3aa: CASSLFWTGVTGELFF

len: 20
d_gene: TRBD2
v_gene: TRBV19
j_gene: TRBJ2-5
CDR3aa: CASSPYRTSGRARGKETQYF

len: 15
d_gene: TRBD2
v_gene: TRBV3-1/TRBV3-2
j_gene: TRBJ2-5
CDR3aa: CASSQGLAVPGAQYF

len: 11
d_gene: NA
v_gene: TRBV7-2
j_gene: TRBJ2-3
CDR3aa: CASSRLDTQYF

len: 15
d_gene: TRBD1
v_gene: TRBV6-1
j_gene: TRBJ1-2
CDR3aa: CASSEGQTGTYGYTF

len: 14
d_gene: NA
v_gene: TRBV6-5
j_gene: TRBJ2-5
CDR3aa: CASRNGGAAETQYF

len: 15
d_gene: TRBD1
v_gene: TRBV5-6
j_gene: TRBJ1-5
CDR3aa: CASSLRGQGFQPQHF

len: 15
d_gene: NA
v_gene: TRBV7-8
j_gene: TRBJ1-1
CDR3aa: CASSPRWGEGTEAFF

len: 14
d_gene: NA
v_gene: TRBV11-2
j_gene: TRBJ2-5
CDR3aa: CASSPPDSQETQYF

len: 14
d_gene: NA
v_gene: TRBV7-2
j_gene: TRBJ2-7
CDR3aa: CASSPQMGAYEQYF

len: 14
d_gene: NA
v_gene: TRBV7-6
j_gene: TRBJ2-3
CDR3aa: CASSPGVGSDTQYF

len: 14
d_gene: NA
v_gene: TRBV5-5
j_gene: TRBJ1-1
CDR3aa: CASSFGGTNTEAFF

len: 17
d_gene: TRBD2
v_gene: TRBV5-8
j_gene: TRBJ2-2
CDR3aa: CASSFRGRAKGAGELFF

len: 15
d_gene: NA
v_gene: TRBV11-2
j_gene: TRBJ2-2
CDR3aa: CASSLRVQGGGELFF

len: 15
d_gene: NA
v_gene: TRBV5-5
j_gene: TRBJ2-7
CDR3aa: CASSLGSGWGYEQYF

len: 12
d_gene: NA
v_gene: TRBV5-4
j_gene: TRBJ2-7
CDR3aa: CASSSPPSRQYF

len: 15
d_gene: TRBD1
v_gene: TRBV15
j_gene: TRBJ1-4
CDR3aa: CATSRAGGANEKLFF

len: 15
d_gene: NA
v_gene: TRBV5-1
j_gene: TRBJ2-7
CDR3aa: CASSSGSTGSHEQYF

len: 16
d_gene: TRBD2
v_gene: TRBV5-1
j_gene: TRBJ2-5
CDR3aa: CASSFSGLARQETQYF

len: 15
d_gene: NA
v_gene: TRBV5-4
j_gene: TRBJ1-1
CDR3aa: CASSPISVSGTEAFF

len: 15
d_gene: NA
v_gene: TRBV18
j_gene: TRBJ2-1
CDR3aa: CASSPGGGSRNEQFF